Below are 11 T cell receptor beta chains sequenced from a single sample in a study of beta chain features in type 1 diabetes. Study results and caveats: In all four CD4+ subsets, TCRB CDR3 length was significantly, moderately reduced in type 1 diabetes.

Expressed TCRB transcripts were sequenced because the isolated RNA had all been reverse transcribed beforehand. Repertoires were generated with immunoSEQ multiplex PCR, while TCRdb's copy carries only in-frame clones and drops some. This sample has 600,000 to 700,000 clones, with approximately 13% found just once. What these receptors recognize is not known. Specimen: naive CD4+ T cells from blood. These receptors all stem from a man aged 25-40 years with type 1 diabetes.

This clone was observed a few times. This rearrangement joins TRBV7-2 to TRBJ2-2; no reliable D call. This CDR3 spans 13 amino acids. Looked up from germline, CDR1 is SGHTA and CDR2 is FQGNSA. V was clipped by 7 bases and J by 8 bases, with 14 bases between them. DNA for the CDR3: TGTGCCAGCACCAGCCAACTCGCGGGGGAGCTGTTTTTT. Protein sequence: CASTSQLAGELFF.

This chain links TRBV28 with TRBJ2-7; D gene unclear. The CDR3 sequence is 13 residues long. Trimming stripped 2 bases from V and 4 bases from J, with 9 bases between. Germline V gene lookup returns CDR1 MDHEN and CDR2 SYDVKM. CDR3 DNA: TGTGCCAGCAGTTTAGTGTCATCGTACGAGCAGTACTTC. This sequence encodes CASSLVSSYEQYF.

The table lists this clone with a few counts. The gene calls are TRBV5-6 and TRBJ2-2, with D tentatively TRBD1 or TRBD2 (6 bases each). This CDR3 region has 14 residues. Trimming removed 4 bases from V and 1 base from J, with 8 bases in between. CDR1 SGHDT and CDR2 YYEEEE come from the germline V gene. Here the CDR3 DNA reads TGTGCCAGCAGCGCGGGACAGAACACCGGGGAGCTGTTTTTT. This translates into CASSAGQNTGELFF.

V and J are TRBV5-6 and TRBJ2-1; 7 nucleotides match TRBD2. The germline V gene encodes CDR1 SGHDT and CDR2 YYEEEE. Trimming removed 2 bases from V and 3 bases from J; junction bases left unmatched: 2. The CDR3 contains 14 residues. The CDR3 region has the DNA TGTGCCAGCAGCTTAGCGGGAAGCTACAATGAGCAGTTCTTC. Translated: CASSLAGSYNEQFF.

This clone has a handful of counts. The J gene is TRBJ2-7, the V gene TRBV10-2; 7 bases match TRBD1. Germline values: CDR1 WSHSY, CDR2 SAAADI. The CDR3 loop spans 15 amino acids. With V trimmed by 5 bases and J by 2 bases, 9 bases remained unmatched. CDR3 sequence (DNA): TGCGCCAGCAGTTGGGGACAGCATACGCCCTACGAGCAGTACTTC. Protein: CASSWGQHTPYEQYF.

This clone was seen a few times. The chain employs TRBV28 and TRBJ1-4; 7 nucleotides align to TRBD1. The CDR3 runs 16 residues. CDR1 and CDR2 (germline): MDHEN, SYDVKM. Trimming at V came to 2 bases and at J to 4 bases, leaving 7 bases not matched to a gene. DNA of the CDR3: TGTGCCAGCAGTTTAGGAGGGGGCGCGGGTAATGAAAAACTGTTTTTT. Translated, it gives CASSLGGGAGNEKLFF.

The gene calls are TRBV29-1 and TRBJ2-7; 9 bases are a match to TRBD1. Germline lookup yields CDR1 SQVTM and CDR2 ANQGSEA. V lost 5 bases, J lost 2 bases, and 13 bases stayed unmatched. CDR3 size: 16 residues. The CDR3 here is CSVPRDRVVPPYEQYF. CDR3 bases: TGCAGCGTTCCCCGGGACAGGGTAGTCCCTCCCTACGAGCAGTACTTC.

This chain links TRBV10-1 with TRBJ2-5; possible D gene TRBD1, 5 bases. Germline V lookup: CDR1 WNHNN, CDR2 SYGVQD (reference sequence). V lost 3 bases, J lost 2 bases, and 13 bases lay in between. The length of the CDR3 is 15 residues. The CDR3 sequence is CASSDSQGYQETQYF. The CDR3 bases are TGCGCCAGCAGTGATAGTCAGGGATATCAAGAGACCCAGTACTTC.

This chain connects TRBV12-5 to TRBJ1-5, with D hard to call. The CDR3 is 12 amino acids. The germline V and J ends were trimmed by 3 bases and 7 bases, with 7 bases remaining between them. Germline CDR1 and CDR2: LGHNT and FRNRAP. CDR3 nucleotide sequence: TGTGCTAGTGGTTTAGTCGCCCAGCCCCAGCATTTT. Translated: CASGLVAQPQHF.

A few counts support this clone. The CDR3 reads CASSLDRIAGDNEQFF. The CDR3 region has the DNA TGTGCCAGCAGCTTAGATCGGATAGCGGGGGACAATGAGCAGTTCTTC. The chain recombines TRBV11-2 with TRBJ2-1; 9 nucleotides match TRBD2. Germline V gene sequence: CDR1 SGHAT, CDR2 FQNNGV. Trimming cost V 0 bases and J 5 bases; bases outside gene matches: 5. The CDR3 is made up of 16 amino acids.

This clone was recorded a few times. The V gene is TRBV9, the J gene TRBJ2-1; D remains ambiguous. Trimming took 6 bases from V and 5 from J, leaving 9 bases between them. CDR1 SGDLS and CDR2 YYNGEE come from the germline V gene. The CDR3 covers 12 residues. CDR3 coding DNA: TGTGCCAGCACTTTAAGGAACAATGAGCAGTTCTTC. Amino acids: CASTLRNNEQFF.